This paragraph reports one T cell receptor beta chain. The sample is drawn from a study of control samples from healthy donors and cancer patients. CDR1 is MNHNS and CDR2 is SASEGT in the germline V gene. V shed 2 bases and J shed 5 bases, with 15 bases lying between them. CDR3 size: 15 residues. The data were produced by immunoSEQ multiplex PCR, yet TCRdb's version contains in-frame clones alone and is incomplete. The top ten clones hold around 12% of a sample with fewer than 200,000 clones, roughly 89% of them seen once. This TCR was sampled from a man aged 25-45 years in good health. Input material: blood. The rearrangement joins TRBV6-1 to TRBJ2-5; weak D call: TRBD1 (5 bases). This CDR3 reads CASSEQGPIHETQYF. The CDR3, as DNA: TGTGCCAGCAGTGAACAGGGTCCAATTCATGAGACCCAGTACTTC.